The TCR beta chain under discussion was sequenced for a study of human T cells and chemical hapten exposure. Study in general: The study traced per-sample TCR yield variation mainly to small differences in pooled library volumes.

General study findings and limits: Sensitization with DPC brought no change to TCRs above 1 in 1000 in frequency.

Unique molecular identifiers were attached to individual cDNA molecules during library preparation. Authors' processing steps: The median was roughly 100,000 TCRs per sample, ranging 23,224 to 690,600. Via MiXCR, TCRdb re-called the RACE reads, giving one row per CDR3 protein. The V and J calls shown here were made by TCRdb, not taken from the authors' results. The sample includes around 80,000 distinct CDR3 sequences, about 8.7% of them seen just once. Germline V gives CDR1 LGHNA, CDR2 YSLEER. There are 18 residues in the CDR3. V shed 4 bases, J shed 5 bases, and the junction held 15 bases outside the gene matches. On this clonotype itself: Its cognate antigen is unknown.

Indicated time point: healthy volunteer bleed at 6 weeks. The study extracted total RNA from unfractionated whole blood. J is TRBJ2-3 and V is TRBV4-3; 10 bases match TRBD1. The TCR originated in a male donor in good health. Some clones in this sample may be carry-over from other donors' samples. The sample comprised whole blood. CDR3 sequence: CASSLNLSPGQGRDTQYF. DNA of the CDR3: TGCGCCAGCAGCCTCAACTTGTCACCGGGACAGGGGAGAGATACGCAGTATTTT.